The rows below give T cell receptor beta chains drawn from one sample of a study of blood T cell repertoires in COVID-19. Method: immunoSEQ multiplex PCR; TCRdb's copy keeps in-frame clones and lacks some. The sample has 75,000 to 80,000 clones, around 89% seen once. Sequenced input: peripheral blood. The receptors were sampled from a human donor in a cohort sampled during active COVID-19. Each CDR3 is given with its conserved first and last residue. The D gene is left open where the match is weak. Clone size is given for some rows only: seen once, a few or many times, or a class if the clone is expanded.

clone_size d_call j_call v_call cdr3_aa cdr3_nt
- TRBD1 TRBJ1-2 TRBV12-3/TRBV12-4 CASSLQGANGYTF TGTGCCAGCAGTTTGCAGGGGGCCAATGGCTACACCTTC
- TRBD1 TRBJ2-7 TRBV10-3 CAISDRGQDEQYF TGTGCCATCAGTGACAGGGGGCAGGACGAGCAGTACTTC
- TRBD2 TRBJ2-7 TRBV4-2 CASSQEGGRSAYEQYF TGTGCCAGCAGCCAAGAAGGCGGGAGGAGTGCCTACGAGCAGTACTTC
- - TRBJ2-5 TRBV30 CAWSQGTRGVHF TGTGCCTGGAGCCAGGGGACAAGAGGGGTCCACTTC
- TRBD2 TRBJ2-7 TRBV7-9 CASSRTGGSTYEQYF TGTGCCAGCAGCCGGACGGGGGGAAGCACCTACGAGCAGTACTTC
few - TRBJ2-2 TRBV5-1 CASSLGQFTGELFF TGCGCCAGCAGCTTGGGACAGTTCACCGGGGAGCTGTTTTTT
once - TRBJ1-2 TRBV4-1 CASSQVRPQLWLHLRWDYGYTF -
few - TRBJ1-1 TRBV18 CASSPGQQNTEAFF TGTGCCAGCTCACCAGGACAGCAGAACACTGAAGCTTTCTTT
- - TRBJ2-1 TRBV3-1/TRBV3-2 CASSQDGQTYNEQFF TGTGCCAGCAGCCAAGATGGACAGACCTACAATGAGCAGTTCTTC
- TRBD2 TRBJ2-2 TRBV4-1 CASSPGLAGGQTGELFF TGCGCCAGCAGTCCCGGACTAGCGGGGGGGCAAACCGGGGAGCTGTTTTTT
once TRBD1 TRBJ2-7 TRBV15 CATSWDREGAEQYF TGTGCCACCAGTTGGGACAGGGAGGGGGCCGAGCAGTACTTC
- TRBD1 TRBJ1-2 TRBV5-1 CASGTETNYGYTF TGCGCCAGCGGGACAGAAACTAACTATGGCTACACCTTC
- - TRBJ1-4 TRBV28 CASSLGGVEEKLFF TGTGCCAGCAGTTTAGGAGGGGTTGAAGAAAAACTGTTTTTT
- - TRBJ1-2 TRBV4-1 CASSQGAGIYGYTF TGCGCCAGCAGCCAAGGAGCGGGGATCTATGGCTACACCTTC
- - TRBJ2-5 TRBV21-1 CASSKRDRAGETQYF TGTGCCAGCAGCAAACGGGACAGGGCGGGGGAGACCCAGTACTTC
- TRBD1 TRBJ1-4 TRBV19 CASSSEGQGYEKLFF TGTGCCAGTAGTTCCGAGGGACAGGGTTATGAAAAACTGTTTTTT
- TRBD2 TRBJ2-7 TRBV2 CASSVVRGPGTSGSYEQYF TGTGCCAGCAGTGTAGTAAGGGGACCCGGGACTAGCGGTTCCTACGAGCAGTACTTC
- TRBD1 TRBJ1-2 TRBV5-1 CASSAGQGRDGYTF TGCGCCAGCAGCGCGGGACAGGGACGGGATGGCTACACCTTC
- - TRBJ2-5 TRBV6-5 CASSYRSSRQTQYF TGTGCCAGCAGTTATAGGTCTAGCAGACAGACCCAGTACTTC
few - TRBJ2-2 TRBV11-2 CASSLDRATGELFF TGTGCCAGCAGCTTAGACAGGGCCACCGGGGAGCTGTTTTTT
- TRBD1 TRBJ1-2 TRBV2 CASSTGGEFYGYTF TGTGCCAGCAGTACAGGGGGCGAATTCTATGGCTACACCTTC
- - TRBJ1-4 TRBV6-2/TRBV6-3 CASSQPRDNEKLFF TGTGCCAGCAGCCAACCCAGGGATAATGAAAAACTGTTTTTT
- - TRBJ2-2 TRBV10-2 CASSREANTGELFF TGCGCCAGCAGTAGGGAGGCGAACACCGGGGAGCTGTTTTTT
- TRBD1 TRBJ2-1 TRBV7-9 CASSLSTGGASNEQFF TGTGCCAGCAGCTTATCTACAGGGGGCGCTTCCAATGAGCAGTTCTTC
once TRBD2 TRBJ2-5 TRBV5-1 CASSSGGSGRGMTQYF TGCGCCAGCAGCTCCGGAGGCAGCGGGAGAGGAATGACCCAGTACTTC
- TRBD2 TRBJ2-1 TRBV25-1 CASSGGLAGVSQFF TGTGCCAGCAGTGGGGGACTAGCGGGAGTGTCCCAGTTCTTC
many - TRBJ1-1 TRBV10-3 CAISEPPRDFYTEAFF TGTGCCATCAGTGAGCCGCCTCGGGATTTCTACACTGAAGCTTTCTTT
- - TRBJ1-5 TRBV5-1 CASSPAGGGGNQPQHF TGCGCCAGCAGCCCCGCGGGGGGGGGTGGCAATCAGCCCCAGCATTTT
once - TRBJ2-3 TRBV29-1 CSVESAGQGIDTQYF TGCAGCGTTGAGAGCGCTGGTCAGGGGATAGATACGCAGTATTTT
once - TRBJ2-3 TRBV18 CASSPGLGTDTQYF TGTGCCAGCTCACCCGGGTTGGGCACAGATACGCAGTATTTT
- TRBD1 TRBJ1-1 TRBV27 CASSLSGTGAGTEAFF TGTGCCAGCAGCTTATCCGGGACAGGGGCGGGAACTGAAGCTTTCTTT
- - TRBJ2-7 TRBV7-8 CASSSNTLAEQYF TGTGCCAGCAGCTCGAATACGTTAGCCGAGCAGTACTTC
- - TRBJ2-5 TRBV4-1 CASSPTQGLIGETQYF TGCGCCAGCAGCCCGACTCAGGGCTTAATTGGCGAGACCCAGTACTTC
- TRBD1 TRBJ1-2 TRBV2 CASSEARTGGLAGYTF TGTGCCAGCAGTGAGGCCAGGACAGGGGGCTTAGCTGGCTACACCTTC
- - TRBJ2-1 TRBV18 CASSPPTGTYNEQFF TGTGCCAGCTCACCACCGACCGGGACCTACAATGAGCAGTTCTTC
- TRBD1 TRBJ2-1 TRBV18 CASSPSGTGVNEQFF TGTGCCAGCTCACCGAGCGGGACAGGGGTGAATGAGCAGTTCTTC
- TRBD1 TRBJ1-5 TRBV4-2 CASSQSQGFNNQPQHF TGTGCCAGCAGCCAATCACAGGGGTTTAACAATCAGCCCCAGCATTTT
- - TRBJ1-1 TRBV7-9 CASSHGQMNTEAFF TGTGCCAGCAGCCATGGACAGATGAACACTGAAGCTTTCTTT
- TRBD1 TRBJ1-2 TRBV9 CASSVEGARGYTF TGTGCCAGCAGCGTGGAGGGGGCGCGGGGCTACACCTTC
- - TRBJ2-5 TRBV9 CASSVAAGLQETQYF TGTGCCAGCAGCGTAGCAGCAGGGTTGCAGGAGACCCAGTACTTC
few - TRBJ1-6 TRBV14 CASRYNRINSPLHF TGTGCCAGCAGGTACAACAGGATTAATTCACCCCTCCACTTT
- TRBD2 TRBJ2-5 TRBV27 CASSTLTSGRAWVETQYF TGTGCCAGCAGTACGTTGACTAGCGGGAGGGCCTGGGTTGAGACCCAGTACTTC
- TRBD2 TRBJ2-1 TRBV19 CASSPGLAGEGEQFF TGTGCCAGTAGTCCGGGACTAGCGGGAGAGGGTGAGCAGTTCTTC
few TRBD2 TRBJ2-7 TRBV6-5 CASSSGGPFYEQYF TGTGCCAGCAGTAGCGGGGGTCCATTCTACGAGCAGTACTTC